These 10 T cell receptor beta chains share one sample of origin, sequenced in a study of T cell responses to AZD1222 COVID-19 vaccine. Some clones are missing from TCRdb's copy, which holds only in-frame ones; the method was immunoSEQ multiplex PCR. The sample carries about 130,000 clones, nearly 90% recorded once. Sequenced here: peripheral blood, sampled 28 days after the second AZD1222 dose. All receptors derive from an adult who received the AZD1222 COVID-19 vaccine.

The chain couples TRBV11-2 to TRBJ1-5, with TRBD1 identical over 7 bases. V lost 5 bases, J lost 6 bases, and 4 bases stayed unmatched. CDR3 length equals 13 residues. Germline CDR1 SGHAT, CDR2 FQNNGV. CDR3 sequence reads: CASSPQGSQPQHF. CDR3 coding DNA: TGTGCCAGCAGCCCACAGGGGTCTCAGCCCCAGCATTTT.

The chain has TRBV6-5 and TRBJ1-2; a possible D gene is TRBD1 (5 bases). V was clipped by 2 bases and J by 4 bases, with 14 bases between them. The CDR3 extends over 15 amino acids. The germline V gene has CDR1 MNHEY and CDR2 SVGAGI. CDR3 in amino acids: CASSYAGRLSYGYTF. The CDR3 coding sequence is TGTGCCAGCAGTTACGCAGGGAGACTCAGCTATGGCTACACCTTC.

This clone was counted once. The rearrangement links TRBV5-6 to TRBJ1-2; possible D gene TRBD1, 5 bases. CDR3 size: 17 residues. V dropped 5 bases and J dropped 4 bases, with 24 bases sitting between them. Per the germline V gene, CDR1 is SGHDT and CDR2 is YYEEEE. CDR3 bases: TGTGCCAGCAGGGTCTGGGACCGTCGTGATTTTTCCTATGGCTACACCTTC. It is translated as CASRVWDRRDFSYGYTF.

V is TRBV20-1 and J is TRBJ1-1; D remains unclear. Trimming cost V 1 base and J 8 bases, with 8 bases left between them. This CDR3 comprises 11 residues. From germline, CDR1 is DFQATT and CDR2 SNEGSKA (reference sequence). CDR3 amino acids: CSARVIGEAFF. Here the CDR3 DNA reads TGCAGTGCTAGAGTAATAGGGGAAGCTTTCTTT.

The chain carries TRBV10-3 and TRBJ2-7; no clear D gene. The ends were cut back, 0 bases at V and 1 base at J, with 4 bases in the middle. Germline V gene data show CDR1 as ENHRY and CDR2 as SYGVKD. The CDR3 length is 13 residues. The CDR3, as DNA: TGTGCCATCAGTGAGTCGGGTTCCTACGAGCAGTACTTC. Translating it yields CAISESGSYEQYF.

This chain links TRBV11-3 with TRBJ2-7; D might be TRBD1 or TRBD2, each matching 6 bases. In germline, CDR1 is SGHNT, CDR2 YENEEA. The CDR3 is 13 amino acids. The V end was cut by 4 bases, the J end by 6 bases, with 13 bases between. CDR3 bases: TGTGCCAGCAGCTGGGGGGCCCAGGGCGAGCAGTACTTC. Translation gives CASSWGAQGEQYF.

The V and J genes are TRBV5-1 and TRBJ2-3, with D unclear. From germline, CDR1 is SGHRS and CDR2 YFSETQ. CDR3 length: 12 residues. Deletions cut 4 bases from V and 2 bases from J, with 5 bases between. For the CDR3, the DNA is TGCGCCAGCAGCCTTGTCACAGATACGCAGTATTTT. Its protein product is CASSLVTDTQYF.

This clone has only a few counts. The rearrangement joins TRBV7-9 to TRBJ2-7; TRBD2 matches at 10 bases. The trim removed 5 bases at V and 3 bases at J, leaving 7 bases unmatched. This CDR3 is 15 amino acids long. CDR1 is SEHNR, CDR2 FQNEAQ, per germline (reference sequence). The DNA of the CDR3 is TGTGCCAGCAGCCTGAGGACTAGCGGTTACTACGAGCAGTACTTC. Amino acid sequence: CASSLRTSGYYEQYF.

V usage is TRBV6-6 and J usage is TRBJ1-1; possible D gene TRBD1, 5 bases. From germline, CDR1 is MNHNY and CDR2 SVGAGI (reference sequence). The V end lost 0 bases, the J end lost 4 bases, and 15 bases lay between the germline ends. The CDR3 is made up of 16 amino acids. CDR3 residues: CASSYSQGPEATEAFF. The CDR3 DNA reads as TGTGCCAGCAGTTACTCCCAGGGCCCCGAAGCCACTGAAGCTTTCTTT.

This clone was recorded once. The chain has TRBV6-5 and TRBJ1-2; no clear D gene. Germline CDR1 and CDR2: MNHEY and SVGAGI. The CDR3 extends over 13 amino acids. Trimming took off 0 bases at V and 4 bases at J, with 6 bases between the two ends. The CDR3 protein is CASSYSGFYGYTF. The CDR3 DNA reads TGTGCCAGCAGTTACTCCGGGTTCTATGGCTACACCTTC.